What follows are 8 T cell receptor beta chains derived from one specimen sequenced in a study of T cells after somatic rescue of genetic block. The repertoire was sequenced with immunoSEQ multiplex PCR; TCRdb's copy has only in-frame clones and lacks some. This sample has 100,000 to 120,000 clones; 75% to 95% occur once, and the top ten carry 1.4% to 1.5%. The sample was peripheral blood mononuclear cells (PBMCs). The receptors originated from a young woman.

This chain connects TRBV29-1 to TRBJ1-1; D may be TRBD1 (5 bases). The germline CDR1 and CDR2 sequences are SQVTM and ANQGSEA. CDR3 length equals 13 residues. V lost 3 bases and J 0 bases, leaving 8 bases between the germline ends. The CDR3 sequence is CSVEQGLNTEAFF. The CDR3 bases are TGCAGCGTTGAGCAGGGTTTGAACACTGAAGCTTTCTTT.

The rearrangement links TRBV10-3 to TRBJ1-1; D uncertain. V lost 6 bases to trimming and J lost 3 bases, with 11 bases between them. Germline CDR1 ENHRY, CDR2 SYGVKD. The CDR3 length is 13 residues. The CDR3 nucleotides read TGTGCCATCAGCCCAGCGGGGTACACTGAAGCTTTCTTT. Protein sequence: CAISPAGYTEAFF.

The chain uses TRBV11-2 and TRBJ2-7; 7 nucleotides line up with TRBD1. In germline, CDR1 is SGHAT, CDR2 FQNNGV. The V gene end was trimmed by 5 bases and the J gene end by 5 bases; junction bases not matched to a gene: 9. This CDR3 comprises 14 residues. CDR3 sequence: CASSPSTGFHEQYF. CDR3 coding DNA: TGTGCCAGCAGCCCCTCGACAGGGTTCCACGAGCAGTACTTC.

The chain employs TRBV27 and TRBJ1-1, with D tentatively TRBD1 (5 bases). Germline V gene data show CDR1 as MNHEY and CDR2 as SMNVEV (reference sequence). CDR3 size: 12 residues. V shed 2 bases and J shed 8 bases, with 9 bases lying between them. This chain's CDR3 is CASSLSGGEAFF. CDR3 coding DNA: TGTGCCAGCAGTTTAAGTGGGGGAGAAGCTTTCTTT.

The V and J genes are TRBV9 and TRBJ2-7, with D uncertain. This CDR3 region has 11 residues. Trimming took 0 bases from V and 6 from J, leaving 4 bases between them. Germline V CDR1 and CDR2: SGDLS, YYNGEE. As DNA, the CDR3 is TGTGCCAGCAGCGTAGCAAGCGAGCAGTACTTC. Its translation: CASSVASEQYF.

V is TRBV28 and J is TRBJ2-3, with 8 bases that match TRBD1. This CDR3 is 16 amino acids long. In germline, CDR1 is MDHEN, CDR2 SYDVKM. With V trimmed by 3 bases and J by 4 bases, 9 bases remained unmatched. DNA for the CDR3: TGTGCCAGCAGTTTTCCCCGACAGGGGCCGGCAGATACGCAGTATTTT. It encodes CASSFPRQGPADTQYF.

The chain carries TRBV7-6 and TRBJ2-1; 10 nucleotides match TRBD2. The CDR3 runs to 16 residues. Trimming cost V 3 bases and J 7 bases; bases outside gene matches: 9. Germline V gene sequence: CDR1 SGHVS, CDR2 FNYEAQ. CDR3 region: CASSFSGGALVNEQFF. The CDR3 nucleotides are TGTGCCAGCAGCTTCAGCGGGGGGGCCCTTGTGAATGAGCAGTTCTTC. Full variable domain (remainder filled in from reference TRBV7-6 and TRBJ2-1): GAGVSQSPRYKVTKRGQDVALRCDPISGHVSLYWYRQALGQGPEFLTYFNYEAQQDKSGLPNDRFSAERPEGSISTLTIQRTEQRDSAMYRCASSFSGGALVNEQFFGPGTRLTVL.

This clone was picked up a small number of times. V gene TRBV6-5 combines with J gene TRBJ2-7, with 9 bases aligning to TRBD1. Germline lookup yields CDR1 MNHEY and CDR2 SVGAGI. Trimming took 5 bases from V and 5 from J; bases not matched to a gene: 10. The CDR3 consists of 15 residues. CDR3 coding DNA: TGTGCCAGCAGTAAAACAGGGGGCGGGGTGGACGAGCAGTACTTC. It encodes CASSKTGGGVDEQYF.